The 17 T cell receptor beta chains given below trace back to one sample, sequenced in a study of OX40 agonist ivuxolimab in advanced cancers. Only in-frame clones appear in the TCRdb table, and some are missing; sequencing was by immunoSEQ multiplex PCR. The sample gives some 85,000 clones, over 75% of which show up once; around 0.23% is in the top ten. Sample: CD4+ or CD8+ T cells sorted from blood, taken in a trial of the OX40 agonist ivuxolimab. The receptors were sampled from an adult with an advanced solid tumor such as melanoma, head and neck, liver or kidney cancer.

The rearrangement links TRBV19 to TRBJ2-7; tentative D call: TRBD1 (8 bases). Looked up from germline, CDR1 is LNHDA and CDR2 is SQIVND (reference sequence). Trimming shortened V by 6 bases and J by 2 bases, and 20 bases separated the two germline ends. The CDR3 has 16 residues. CDR3 protein: CASSPNRGGHPYEQYF. DNA for the CDR3: TGTGCCAGTAGCCCCAACAGGGGGGGGCATCCCTACGAGCAGTACTTC.

V gene TRBV5-5 combines with J gene TRBJ2-5, with TRBD2 identical over 8 bases. Unmatched junction bases numbered 8, after V lost 1 base and J lost 3 bases. The CDR3 is 16 amino acids. Germline V gene lookup returns CDR1 SGHKS and CDR2 YYEKEE (reference sequence). DNA for the CDR3: TGTGCCAGCAGCTTGTTGGTAGCGGGATCCAAAGAGACCCAGTACTTC. Its translation: CASSLLVAGSKETQYF.

This chain uses TRBV6-6 with TRBJ2-1; 7 bases line up with TRBD1. Germline V gives CDR1 MNHNY, CDR2 SVGAGI (reference sequence). Trimming cost V 2 bases and J 4 bases; bases outside gene matches: 5. This CDR3 spans 15 amino acids. Here the CDR3 DNA reads TGTGCCAGCAGTTACACCTGGGACAGTTACAATGAGCAGTTCTTC. Translated, it gives CASSYTWDSYNEQFF.

The chain has TRBV10-2 and TRBJ2-4, with 12 nucleotides matching TRBD2. V was pared by 9 bases and J by 1 base, with 13 bases of the junction left unmatched. This CDR3 is built from 18 residues. CDR1 is WSHSY, CDR2 SAAADI, per germline. This chain's CDR3 is CASNQGLAGTFAKNIQYF. CDR3 nucleotide sequence: TGCGCCAGTAACCAAGGACTAGCGGGGACCTTTGCCAAAAACATTCAGTACTTC.

The chain combines TRBV7-2 with TRBJ1-1; 7 nucleotides match TRBD1. Germline-derived CDR1 and CDR2 are SGHTA and FQGNSA. Trimming cost V 1 base and J 1 base; bases outside gene matches: 0. This CDR3 has 14 residues. The CDR3 region is CASSLGQGNTEAFF. DNA of the CDR3: TGTGCCAGCAGCTTAGGACAGGGGAACACTGAAGCTTTCTTT.

The chain couples TRBV7-2 to TRBJ2-7; D might be TRBD1 (6 bases). The germline CDR1 and CDR2 sequences are SGHTA and FQGNSA. V lost 10 bases, J lost 9 bases, and 22 bases lay in between. This CDR3 is 13 amino acids long. The CDR3 protein is CATSDRPFGRQYF. The CDR3 DNA is TGTGCCACCTCGGACAGACCCTTCGGAAGGCAGTACTTC.

The rearrangement uses TRBV19 and TRBJ2-7; D possibly corresponds to TRBD1 (7 bases). V lost 4 bases and J 3 bases, leaving 19 bases between the germline ends. Germline loops: CDR1 LNHDA, CDR2 SQIVND (reference sequence). This CDR3 region has 16 residues. The CDR3, as DNA: TGTGCCAGTAGTAAACGGACGAATCAGGGGGGCTACGAGCAGTACTTC. Amino acid sequence: CASSKRTNQGGYEQYF.

The chain links TRBV10-1 to TRBJ2-2; weak D call: TRBD1 (6 bases). There are 16 residues in the CDR3. Looked up from germline, CDR1 is WNHNN and CDR2 is SYGVQD (reference sequence). V was shortened by 0 bases and J by 5 bases, with 13 bases between the two germline ends. The CDR3 spells CASSESRGGETGELFF. CDR3 nucleotide sequence: TGCGCCAGCAGTGAGTCGAGAGGGGGAGAGACCGGGGAGCTGTTTTTT.

The V and J genes are TRBV6-5 and TRBJ1-4; no clear D gene. The CDR3 consists of 14 residues. In germline, CDR1 is MNHEY, CDR2 SVGAGI. Trimming pared 6 bases from V and 0 bases from J, leaving 8 bases between. This CDR3 reads CASSLEATNEKLFF. The CDR3 coding sequence is TGTGCCAGCAGCCTAGAAGCAACTAATGAAAAACTGTTTTTT.

The J gene is TRBJ1-1, the V gene TRBV27, with D unresolved. Germline-derived CDR1 and CDR2 are MNHEY and SMNVEV (reference sequence). Trimming took 3 bases from V and 0 from J, leaving 11 bases between them. The length of the CDR3 is 15 residues. CDR3 sequence reads: CASSLLRGMNTEAFF. CDR3 coding DNA: TGTGCCAGCAGTTTGTTACGGGGAATGAACACTGAAGCTTTCTTT.

This chain links TRBV18 with TRBJ1-2; possible D gene TRBD1, 6 bases. Germline loops: CDR1 KGHSH, CDR2 LQKENI. Trimming shortened V by 0 bases and J by 12 bases, and 14 bases separated the two germline ends. The CDR3 loop spans 13 amino acids. DNA for the CDR3: TGTGCCAGCTCACCACCGGGGGGCAACCTACACACCTTC. Translation: CASSPPGGNLHTF. Using reference TRBV18 and TRBJ1-2 for the parts outside the CDR3, the full variable domain is NAGVMQNPRHLVRRRGQEARLRCSPMKGHSHVYWYRQLPEEGLKFMVYLQKENIIDESGMPKERFSAEFPKEGPSILRIQQVVRGDSAAYFCASSPPGGNLHTFGSGTRLTVV.

The chain combines TRBV5-1 with TRBJ2-3; D tentatively fits TRBD1 or TRBD2 (5 bases each). CDR1 and CDR2 (germline): SGHRS, YFSETQ. Trimming took 0 bases from V and 7 from J, leaving 21 bases between them. This CDR3 has 17 residues. CDR3 sequence reads: CASSLGIGAGSWYTQYF. In DNA, the CDR3 is TGCGCCAGCAGCTTGGGCATCGGGGCAGGGAGTTGGTATACGCAGTATTTT.

This clone appeared a few times. The rearrangement joins TRBV4-1 to TRBJ2-7; 7 bases align to TRBD1. The CDR3 extends over 16 amino acids. V dropped 2 bases and J dropped 7; count of bases not matched to a gene: 14. CDR1 is MGHRA and CDR2 is YSYEKL in the germline V gene. In DNA form, the CDR3 reads TGCGCCAGCAGCCAACCAATCAGGGGGAAGGTGGGGGAGCAGTACTTC. This sequence encodes CASSQPIRGKVGEQYF.

The chain employs TRBV5-1 and TRBJ1-1; TRBD1 agrees at 9 bases. The CDR3 has 15 residues. CDR1 SGHRS and CDR2 YFSETQ come from the germline V gene. The J segment lost 3 bases and the V segment lost 4 bases, leaving 7 bases of the junction unmatched. In DNA, the CDR3 is TGCGCCAGCAGCCCACAGGGGGCTGAGGACACTGAAGCTTTCTTT. It encodes CASSPQGAEDTEAFF.

This chain uses TRBV4-3 with TRBJ2-3, with TRBD2 matching 8 bases. The V segment lost 0 bases and the J segment 2 bases; nucleotides outside the gene matches: 1. The CDR3 length is 15 residues. Germline CDR1 reads LGHNA; CDR2 reads YSLEER. The DNA of the CDR3 is TGCGCCAGCAGCCAAGAAGCGGGAGCCACAGATACGCAGTATTTT. It specifies CASSQEAGATDTQYF.

CDR3 bases: TGTGCCAGCAGCCAGGGCCCCTTGGCTGAGCAGTTCTTC. Residues: CASSQGPLAEQFF. This sequence joins TRBV5-5 and TRBJ2-1; tentative D call: TRBD1 (5 bases). Per the germline V gene, CDR1 is SGHKS and CDR2 is YYEKEE (reference sequence). The ends were cut back, 4 bases at V and 9 bases at J, with 14 bases in the middle. This CDR3 has 13 residues.

This clone has only a few counts. The chain links TRBV28 to TRBJ2-1; D might be TRBD1 or TRBD2, each matching 5 bases. Germline-derived CDR1 and CDR2 are MDHEN and SYDVKM. V lost 5 bases and J 5 bases, leaving 22 bases between the germline ends. The CDR3 sequence is 17 residues long. In DNA, the CDR3 is TGTGCCAGCAGTCCTCTAAACTGGCAGGGAGCCAACAATGAGCAGTTCTTC. It is translated as CASSPLNWQGANNEQFF.